In its sample, the clone carrying this T cell receptor beta chain was seen once. Original methodology: Amplification with reference gene primers provided the estimates of nucleated cell counts. Clones were read by immunoSEQ multiplex PCR, and TCRdb kept only the in-frame ones, dropping some. V and J calls and clone size are those listed in that table; D and trimming were worked out from the DNA. Of over 120,000 clones in the sample, approximately 90% were seen once. This sample stems from a study of blood T cell repertoires in COVID-19. Overall study: The United States, Italy and Spain supplied acute and convalescent COVID-19 samples. T cells, B-cell-depleted T cells, or PBMCs provided the cDNA or gDNA that served as material.

CDR3 length equals 14 residues. Germline lookup yields CDR1 MDHEN and CDR2 SYDVKM. The germline V and J ends were trimmed by 2 bases and 3 bases, with 8 bases remaining between them. Material for sequencing was peripheral blood. This chain uses TRBV28 with TRBJ2-1; D is undetermined. This TCR was recovered from a woman aged 45 to 65 with active or convalescent COVID-19. The CDR3 spells CASSLVRYYNEQFF. In DNA form, the CDR3 reads TGTGCCAGCAGTTTAGTCCGCTACTACAATGAGCAGTTCTTC.